Described below is a single TCR beta chain sequence and its context. The antigen is undetermined. A junction end diverges from the germline sequence, so it may reflect a read error. These data are taken from a study of post-analysis software for immune sequencing data. Study results and limitations: Samples from a shared batch, those prepared together, strongly co-clustered by F measure. Four or five TRBV segments, including TRBV5-6, TRBV5-1 and TRBV20-1, were more frequent in patients than controls.

The CDR3 covers 16 residues. From germline, CDR1 is MNHNY and CDR2 SVGAGI (reference sequence). Unique molecular identifiers were carried by the TCR beta cDNA libraries. TCRdb redid the calling of the PCR reads with MiXCR, one entry per CDR3 protein. The table includes fewer than 550,000 distinct CDR3 sequences, roughly 34% detected once. V is TRBV6-6 and J is TRBJ2-7, with TRBD2 matching over 9 bases. The sequence was obtained from a girl under 18 with multiple sclerosis. The sample was blood. DNA of the CDR3: TGTACCAGCAGTAAACCCCGGGCTAGCGGGGCCTACGAGCAGTACTTC. It yields the protein CTSSKPRASGAYEQYF.